Listed here are 20 T cell receptor beta chains from one sample, sequenced in a study of blood T cell repertoires in COVID-19. Measured with immunoSEQ multiplex PCR; TCRdb has only the in-frame clones, and not every one. The sample lists a few hundred thousand clones, 85% to 90% occurring once. Sequencing input: PBMCs or T cells enriched from blood (not recorded which). These receptors all come from a woman in her late teens or twenties who had recovered from COVID-19.

The chain couples TRBV19 to TRBJ1-2; possible D gene TRBD1, 5 bases. The germline V and J ends were trimmed by 0 bases and 7 bases, with 15 bases remaining between them. CDR1 LNHDA and CDR2 SQIVND come from the germline V gene (reference sequence). The CDR3 is 15 amino acids. The CDR3 nucleotides are TGTGCCAGTAGTATAGATATAGGGGCTGTGACTGGCTACACCTTC. This sequence encodes CASSIDIGAVTGYTF. Drawing the rest from reference TRBV19 and TRBJ1-2, the complete variable domain is DGGITQSPKYLFRKEGQNVTLSCEQNLNHDAMYWYRQDPGQGLRLIYYSQIVNDFQKGDIAEGYSVSREKKESFPLTVTSAQKNPTAFYLCASSIDIGAVTGYTFGSGTRLTVV.

The chain employs TRBV30 and TRBJ1-1; possibly TRBD1 for D (5 bases). The length of the CDR3 is 13 residues. V lost 2 bases to trimming and J lost 3 bases, with 10 bases between them. From germline, CDR1 is GTSNPN and CDR2 SVGIG (reference sequence). The CDR3 DNA reads TGTGCCTGGAGTACAGGATTGGACACTGAAGCTTTCTTT. This gives the protein CAWSTGLDTEAFF.

V is TRBV5-5 and J is TRBJ1-2; 8 positions match TRBD1. The CDR3 runs to 18 residues. The germline CDR1 and CDR2 sequences are SGHKS and YYEKEE (reference sequence). V gave up 3 bases and J gave up 2 bases; unmatched junction bases: 15. DNA of the CDR3: TGTGCCAGCAGCTCTGGAAATATGACAGGGGTGGGCAACTATGGCTACACCTTC. It specifies CASSSGNMTGVGNYGYTF.

The rearrangement links TRBV16 to TRBJ1-1; tentatively, D is TRBD1 (6 bases). Trimming pared 4 bases from V and 0 bases from J, leaving 18 bases between. Per the germline V gene, CDR1 is KGHSY and CDR2 is FQNENV. This CDR3 is 17 amino acids long. CDR3 DNA: TGTGCCAGCAGCCTTGTAATTACTGGACAGATGAACACTGAAGCTTTCTTT. This translates into CASSLVITGQMNTEAFF.

The J gene is TRBJ2-3, the V gene TRBV5-1; D might be TRBD1 (5 bases). Between the trimmed V and J ends, which lost 2 bases and 2 bases, there was a span of 12 bases. Germline CDR1 SGHRS, CDR2 YFSETQ. This CDR3 is 15 amino acids long. The CDR3 is CASSFRVGNTDTQYF. The CDR3 region has the DNA TGCGCCAGCAGCTTCAGGGTCGGTAACACAGATACGCAGTATTTT.

Note on this clone: Its ends do not fully match the called genes, so a read error is possible. The gene calls are TRBV7-7 and TRBJ2-1; the D gene is possibly TRBD1 (6 bases). Germline-derived CDR1 and CDR2 are SSHAT and FNYEAQ (reference sequence). This CDR3 has 15 amino acids. The CDR3, as DNA: TGTGCTAGCAGCTTAAACAGGGCCCCCAACAATGAGCAGTTCTTC. The encoded protein is CASSLNRAPNNEQFF.

The chain couples TRBV24-1 to TRBJ1-1, with 7 bases lining up with TRBD1. Germline CDR1 KGHDR, CDR2 SFDVKD. V was pared by 8 bases and J by 7 bases, with 3 bases of the junction left unmatched. The CDR3 covers 11 residues. This chain's CDR3 is CATKGAGEAFF. The CDR3 DNA is TGTGCCACCAAGGGGGCTGGTGAAGCTTTCTTT.

The chain employs TRBV5-6 and TRBJ1-6; unclear D gene. Trimming removed 4 bases from V and 8 bases from J, with 16 bases in between. The CDR3 runs to 15 residues. CDR1 is SGHDT and CDR2 is YYEEEE in the germline V gene. The CDR3 region is CASSRDWVRDSPLHF. DNA for the CDR3: TGTGCCAGCAGCCGGGATTGGGTACGGGATTCACCCCTCCACTTT.

This clone showed up just once. The V and J genes are TRBV18 and TRBJ2-7; no firm D call. V gave up 6 bases and J gave up 7 bases, with 10 bases separating them. CDR1 is KGHSH, CDR2 LQKENI, per germline. The CDR3 has 11 amino acids. The CDR3 DNA is TGTGCCAGCTCCCGCCGAGAGGAGCAGTACTTC. Its protein product is CASSRREEQYF.

V usage is TRBV2 and J usage is TRBJ1-2; 7 bases are a match to TRBD1. Germline V gene lookup returns CDR1 SNHLY and CDR2 FYNNEI. The CDR3 loop spans 14 amino acids. V shed 3 bases, J shed 4 bases, and the junction held 5 bases outside the gene matches. The CDR3, as DNA: TGTGCCAGCAGTGAGGGGACAGACGCCTATGGCTACACCTTC. Translation gives CASSEGTDAYGYTF.

With respect to this clone: Other nucleotide sequences from this sample produce the same CDR3. This chain connects TRBV7-3 to TRBJ2-1, with TRBD2 identical over 9 bases. V lost 2 bases to trimming and J lost 4 bases; unmatched junction nucleotides: 0. In germline, CDR1 is SGHTA, CDR2 FQGTGA. The CDR3 length is 14 residues. CDR3 loop: CASSLAGGYNEQFF. The CDR3 coding sequence is TGTGCCAGCAGCTTAGCGGGGGGGTACAATGAGCAGTTCTTC.

The gene calls are TRBV19 and TRBJ1-4, with a possible D match to TRBD1 (6 bases). V gave up 6 bases and J gave up 8 bases, with 16 bases separating them. The CDR3 is 14 residues long. Looked up from germline, CDR1 is LNHDA and CDR2 is SQIVND (reference sequence). The CDR3: CASRYPGAKEKLFF. CDR3 bases: TGTGCCAGTAGGTACCCAGGGGCAAAGGAAAAACTGTTTTTT.

This chain connects TRBV4-1 to TRBJ1-1; D is ambiguous. V lost 1 base and J lost 7, with 10 bases in between. Germline values: CDR1 MGHRA, CDR2 YSYEKL. The length of the CDR3 is 13 residues. The CDR3 nucleotides read TGCGCCAGCAGCCAAGTAGCGGGGATTGAAGCTTTCTTT. It yields the protein CASSQVAGIEAFF.

The chain carries TRBV5-4 and TRBJ2-7; 11 bases align to TRBD2. Germline CDR1 reads SGHNT; CDR2 reads YYREEE (reference sequence). With V trimmed by 4 bases and J by 0 bases, 3 bases remained unmatched. The CDR3 covers 15 residues. CDR3 in amino acids: CASSPGLADSYEQYF. CDR3 bases: TGTGCCAGCAGCCCGGGACTAGCGGACTCCTACGAGCAGTACTTC.

This CDR3 is CATSDYSNGEGTDTQYF. CDR3 DNA: TGTGCCACCAGTGATTACTCGAATGGGGAGGGCACAGATACGCAGTATTTT. The J gene is TRBJ2-3, the V gene TRBV24-1; maybe TRBD2 (6 bases). CDR1 is KGHDR and CDR2 is SFDVKD in the germline V gene. There are 17 residues in the CDR3. V gave up 2 bases and J gave up 1 base, with 15 bases separating them.

The rearrangement uses TRBV18 and TRBJ2-5; perhaps TRBD1 as D (6 bases). With 2 bases removed from V and 4 bases from J, the gap between germline ends came to 8 bases. The CDR3 length is 13 residues. Germline V CDR1 and CDR2: KGHSH, LQKENI. This chain's CDR3 is CASSPGGAETQYF. In nucleotides, the CDR3 is TGTGCCAGCTCACCAGGGGGCGCAGAGACCCAGTACTTC.

This rearrangement joins TRBV6-7 to TRBJ1-1; D unresolved. TRBV6-7 is marked as an open reading frame, function uncertain. Trimming pared 6 bases from V and 4 bases from J, leaving 9 bases between. This CDR3 is 12 amino acids long. CDR3 bases: TGTGCCAGCAGCCATTACAGCACTGAAGCTTTCTTT. Residues: CASSHYSTEAFF.

The chain employs TRBV5-8 and TRBJ2-3, with D possibly TRBD2 on 6 matching bases. This CDR3 is 14 amino acids long. The ends were cut back, 1 base at V and 0 bases at J, with 6 bases in the middle. Germline V gene sequence: CDR1 SGHTS, CDR2 YDEGEE. The CDR3 region is CASSLRGSTDTQYF. The CDR3 DNA reads as TGTGCCAGCAGCTTGCGGGGGAGCACAGATACGCAGTATTTT.

The chain recombines TRBV2 with TRBJ2-5; 7 positions match TRBD1. Germline CDR1 and CDR2: SNHLY and FYNNEI. The length of the CDR3 is 15 residues. V was clipped by 6 bases and J by 5 bases; unmatched bases: 12. CDR3 DNA sequence: TGTGCCAGCAGGACCACAGGGGCCCTGGGGGAGACCCAGTACTTC. Translation gives CASRTTGALGETQYF.

The rearrangement uses TRBV19 and TRBJ2-4; possible D gene TRBD2, 6 bases. This CDR3 region has 13 residues. Germline-derived CDR1 and CDR2 are LNHDA and SQIVND (reference sequence). V was pared by 3 bases and J by 8 bases, with 11 bases between. The CDR3 coding sequence is TGTGCCAGTAGTATTGGAGGGCTAGACATTCAGTACTTC. Amino acids: CASSIGGLDIQYF.